These 24 T cell receptor beta chains were sequenced from one sample in a study of chemoradiotherapy in HPV16-positive cancers. Sequenced by immunoSEQ multiplex PCR; TCRdb stores in-frame clones only, minus some. The table shows about 1,800 clones, with over 75% occurring only once. The sample here was tumor tissue, taken from a patient who underwent chemoradiotherapy. These receptors were collected from a human donor with HPV-associated anogenital cancer.

This rearrangement joins TRBV28 to TRBJ1-6; 10 nucleotides agree with TRBD1. With V trimmed by 7 bases and J by 6 bases, 6 bases remained unmatched. Germline CDR1 is MDHEN and CDR2 is SYDVKM. This CDR3 spans 15 amino acids. The CDR3 nucleotides read TGTGCCAGCACTAGACAGGGGGCATCTAATTCACCCCTCCACTTT. Residues: CASTRQGASNSPLHF.

The rearrangement links TRBV6-1 to TRBJ2-5, with 8 nucleotides matching TRBD2. Trimming took 7 bases from V and 5 from J; bases not matched to a gene: 9. This CDR3 has 14 residues. Germline CDR1 and CDR2: MNHNS and SASEGT. Written as DNA, the CDR3 is TGTGCCAGCACCTCGGGAGGGGCGAGTGAGACCCAGTACTTC. It codes for CASTSGGASETQYF.

V usage is TRBV4-2 and J usage is TRBJ2-1; tentatively, D is TRBD2 (6 bases). The CDR3 is 15 residues long. CDR1 is LGHNA and CDR2 is YNFKEQ in the germline V gene. Deletions cut 0 bases from V and 3 bases from J, with 9 bases between. CDR3 residues: CASSQDTGDYNEQFF. The CDR3, as DNA: TGTGCCAGCAGCCAAGATACGGGAGACTACAATGAGCAGTTCTTC.

The chain uses TRBV29-1 and TRBJ1-1; possible D gene TRBD1, 6 bases. Germline CDR1 reads SQVTM; CDR2 reads ANQGSEA. Trimming removed 7 bases at V and 9 bases at J, with 18 bases between. CDR3 size: 12 residues. CDR3 sequence reads: CSAPLSGGKAFF. The CDR3 DNA is TGCAGCGCCCCACTCAGTGGGGGCAAAGCTTTCTTT.

The V and J genes are TRBV6-6 and TRBJ2-1; 11 bases agree with TRBD1. The V gene end was trimmed by 7 bases and the J gene end by 6 bases; junction bases not matched to a gene: 5. The CDR3 consists of 14 residues. Germline CDR1 reads MNHNY; CDR2 reads SVGAGI (reference sequence). The CDR3 DNA reads as TGTGCCAGCACCCCGGGACAGGGGGGCAATGAGCAGTTCTTC. Translating gives CASTPGQGGNEQFF.

The chain recombines TRBV7-9 with TRBJ2-5; D may be TRBD2 (5 bases). With the DNA end fitting TRBJ2-7 better, the J assignment may be wrong. The CDR3 covers 16 residues. Germline loops: CDR1 SEHNR, CDR2 FQNEAQ (reference sequence). The CDR3 loop is CASSLEMSERPYEQYF. The DNA of the CDR3 is TGTGCCAGCAGCTTAGAAATGTCGGAGCGGCCCTACGAGCAGTACTTC.

Only a few counts were recorded for this clone. The chain recombines TRBV6-5 with TRBJ1-1; D gene ambiguous. The V end was cut by 9 bases, the J end by 0 bases, with 11 bases between. Germline CDR1 and CDR2: MNHEY and SVGAGI. There are 13 residues in the CDR3. Here the CDR3 DNA reads TGTGCCAGTTTAGACGAGATGAACACTGAAGCTTTCTTT. It translates to CASLDEMNTEAFF.

In this sample, this clone turned up a few times. This sequence joins TRBV7-9 and TRBJ2-2; tentative D call: TRBD1 (6 bases). CDR1 is SEHNR, CDR2 FQNEAQ, per germline (reference sequence). V lost 5 bases and J lost 2, with 12 bases in between. This CDR3 has 15 amino acids. CDR3 sequence reads: CASSPEGHNTGELFF. CDR3 DNA: TGTGCCAGCAGCCCAGAGGGACATAACACCGGGGAGCTGTTTTTT.

The genes are TRBV27 and TRBJ2-7; 12 positions match TRBD2. With V trimmed by 1 base and J by 6 bases, 7 bases remained unmatched. CDR3 length: 16 amino acids. Looked up from germline, CDR1 is MNHEY and CDR2 is SMNVEV (reference sequence). The CDR3 DNA sequence: TGTGCCAGCAGTTTATACGGGACTAGCGGGTTAGGCGAGCAGTACTTC. As protein: CASSLYGTSGLGEQYF.

V and J are TRBV28 and TRBJ2-5, with 9 bases that match TRBD2. This CDR3 spans 14 amino acids. The V segment lost 4 bases and the J segment 5 bases; nucleotides outside the gene matches: 5. Germline CDR1 reads MDHEN; CDR2 reads SYDVKM. The CDR3 DNA is TGTGCCAGCAGTTCTTTAGCGGGAGAGGAGACCCAGTACTTC. Amino acid sequence: CASSSLAGEETQYF. Filled out from reference TRBV28 and TRBJ2-5, the complete variable domain reads DVKVTQSSRYLVKRTGEKVFLECVQDMDHENMFWYRQDPGLGLRLIYFSYDVKMKEKGDIPEGYSVSREKKERFSLILESASTNQTSMYLCASSSLAGEETQYFGPGTRLLVL.

The rearrangement uses TRBV19 and TRBJ1-2, with 7 positions matching TRBD1. The V segment lost 4 bases and the J segment 2 bases; nucleotides outside the gene matches: 1. The length of the CDR3 is 13 residues. The germline gives CDR1 LNHDA, CDR2 SQIVND (reference sequence). Written as DNA, the CDR3 is TGTGCCAGTAGTACAGGGGGGAACTATGGCTACACCTTC. It translates to CASSTGGNYGYTF.

The chain has TRBV6-5 and TRBJ2-3; a possible D gene is TRBD2 (5 bases). The CDR3 is made up of 14 amino acids. Germline V gene sequence: CDR1 MNHEY, CDR2 SVGAGI. V lost 8 bases and J lost 1, with 13 bases in between. Written as DNA, the CDR3 is TGTGCCAGCGGTAGTGGACTCCGCACAGATACGCAGTATTTT. As protein: CASGSGLRTDTQYF.

The chain carries TRBV15 and TRBJ2-7; D perhaps matches TRBD2 (7 bases). Germline V lookup: CDR1 LNHNV, CDR2 YYDKDF (reference sequence). The CDR3 totals 18 residues. V dropped 0 bases and J dropped 2 bases, with 20 bases sitting between them. CDR3 amino acids: CATSRDRGDGQHPYEQYF. CDR3 DNA sequence: TGTGCCACCAGCAGAGATCGGGGGGACGGACAGCACCCCTACGAGCAGTACTTC.

In its sample, this clone was seen once. The chain employs TRBV9 and TRBJ2-2, with D perhaps matching TRBD2 (6 bases). This CDR3 is 13 amino acids long. Germline assignment: CDR1 SGDLS and CDR2 YYNGEE. Deletions cut 0 bases from V and 8 bases from J, with 8 bases between. CDR3 sequence reads: CASSVAEGGELFF. The CDR3 DNA sequence: TGTGCCAGCAGCGTAGCGGAGGGTGGGGAGCTGTTTTTT.

The chain recombines TRBV5-6 with TRBJ1-2, with 7 bases fitting TRBD1. CDR3 length: 13 amino acids. Germline V gene sequence: CDR1 SGHDT, CDR2 YYEEEE. V trimming: 3 bases; J trimming: 5 bases; junction bases outside the gene matches: 4. The CDR3 reads CASSSGTVYGYTF. CDR3 in DNA: TGTGCCAGCAGCTCCGGGACAGTTTATGGCTACACCTTC. Based on the CDR3 plus reference TRBV5-6 and TRBJ1-2, the full variable domain is DAGVTQSPTHLIKTRGQQVTLRCSPKSGHDTVSWYQQALGQGPQFIFQYYEEEERQRGNFPDRFSGHQFPNYSSELNVNALLLGDSALYLCASSSGTVYGYTFGSGTRLTVV.

This clone showed up just a few times. The gene calls are TRBV5-6 and TRBJ2-1; TRBD2 is a possible D gene (5 bases). The V gene lost 5 bases and the J gene lost 9 bases, with 9 bases spanning the gap. The V gene's germline CDR1 is SGHDT and CDR2 YYEEEE. This CDR3 is built from 11 residues. CDR3 nucleotide sequence: TGTGCCAGCAGTTGGAGGAGTGAGCAGTTCTTC. It specifies CASSWRSEQFF.

This chain joins TRBV27 and TRBJ1-2; 9 bases are a match to TRBD1. Trimming removed 7 bases from V and 10 bases from J; junction bases left unmatched: 10. Germline assignment: CDR1 MNHEY and CDR2 SMNVEV (reference sequence). CDR3 length: 13 residues. The CDR3 region has the DNA TGTGCCAGCAAGAGTGCCGGGACAGGGCACTACACCTTC. It specifies CASKSAGTGHYTF.

The chain is built from TRBV4-3 and TRBJ2-7; D is unclear. The CDR3 consists of 16 residues. Trimming removed 0 bases from V and 4 bases from J, with 16 bases in between. CDR1 LGHNA and CDR2 YSLEER come from the germline V gene. Here the CDR3 reads CASSQDGPSSHYEQYF. DNA for the CDR3: TGCGCCAGCAGCCAAGATGGGCCCAGCAGCCATTACGAGCAGTACTTC.

To note about this clone: This same CDR3 is encoded by further DNA sequences in the sample. The rearrangement joins TRBV10-3 to TRBJ2-7; 13 bases map to TRBD2. Germline V gives CDR1 ENHRY, CDR2 SYGVKD. The CDR3 is made up of 17 amino acids. With 3 bases clipped from V and 0 bases from J, the junction kept 5 bases outside the gene matches. The CDR3, as DNA: TGTGCCATCAGTGACGGACTAGCGGGGGCCAGCTCCTACGAGCAGTACTTC. Its protein is CAISDGLAGASSYEQYF.

The rearrangement links TRBV15 to TRBJ2-7; D perhaps matches TRBD2 (6 bases). Trimming shortened V by 1 base and J by 6 bases, and 13 bases separated the two germline ends. From germline, CDR1 is LNHNV and CDR2 YYDKDF (reference sequence). CDR3 length: 14 residues. The CDR3 protein is CATSRGGTSLEQYF. CDR3 DNA: TGTGCCACCAGCAGAGGTGGGACTTCCCTCGAGCAGTACTTC.

The V call is TRBV14, the J call TRBJ2-7; possible D gene TRBD2, 6 bases. Germline V gene sequence: CDR1 SGHDN, CDR2 FVKESK. Trimming removed 0 bases from V and 6 bases from J, with 15 bases in between. The CDR3 is 15 residues long. The CDR3 coding sequence is TGTGCCAGCAGCCAAGATTGGGAGGACGTAGGCGAGCAGTACTTC. It is translated as CASSQDWEDVGEQYF.

The chain employs TRBV7-3 and TRBJ2-3; D unresolved. With 2 bases removed from V and 1 base from J, the gap between germline ends came to 7 bases. Germline-derived CDR1 and CDR2 are SGHTA and FQGTGA. The CDR3 is 14 amino acids. The CDR3 loop is CASSLLAGTDTQYF. The CDR3 region has the DNA TGTGCCAGCAGCTTACTCGCAGGCACAGATACGCAGTATTTT. Supplemented by reference TRBV7-3 and TRBJ2-3, the full variable domain reads GAGVSQTPSNKVTEKGKYVELRCDPISGHTALYWYRQSLGQGPEFLIYFQGTGAADDSGLPNDRFFAVRPEGSVSTLKIQRTERGDSAVYLCASSLLAGTDTQYFGPGTRLTVL.

The chain is built from TRBV2 and TRBJ1-4; D call uncertain. The CDR3 has 14 amino acids. The germline CDR1 and CDR2 sequences are SNHLY and FYNNEI. Trimming removed 6 bases from V and 3 bases from J, with 11 bases in between. CDR3 sequence reads: CASRVETANEKLFF. The CDR3 DNA reads as TGTGCCAGCAGAGTTGAGACGGCTAATGAAAAACTGTTTTTT.

This sequence joins TRBV19 and TRBJ2-7; 7 nucleotides match TRBD1. This CDR3 has 15 amino acids. V was clipped by 5 bases and J by 1 base; unmatched bases: 8. In germline, CDR1 is LNHDA, CDR2 SQIVND (reference sequence). The CDR3 region has the DNA TGTGCCAGTAGTCCCTACGGGACAGCGTCCTACGAGCAGTACTTC. It is translated as CASSPYGTASYEQYF.